The clone carrying this TCR beta chain was picked up a small number of times. Antigen specificity is unknown. MiXCR, run by TCRdb on the reads, gives a single entry per CDR3 protein. Here the sample spans about 490,000 distinct CDR3 sequences, about 15% being singletons. This record comes from a study of T cell repertoires in cytomegalovirus infection. Study as a whole: Based on public TCR beta signatures, there were indications of CMV infection and of a matching HLA type.

Study-wide results and caveats: Dominating the ex vivo response were TCR beta clonotypes that were CMV-specific and HLA-C-restricted. Cumulative public TCR beta family frequency identified carriers of CMV plus the relevant HLA.

Trimming removed 11 bases from V and 6 bases from J, with 10 bases in between. This CDR3 region has 10 residues. Germline V gene data show CDR1 as MRHNA and CDR2 as SNTAGT. The clonotype was recovered from a human donor in good health (CMV status not recorded). Some clones in this sample may be carry-over from other donors' samples. V is TRBV6-4 and J is TRBJ1-1; D unresolved. Material: CD8+ T cells from PBMCs. In DNA form, the CDR3 reads TGTGCCGTCAAGAGCCCTGAAGCTTTCTTT. It codes for CAVKSPEAFF.